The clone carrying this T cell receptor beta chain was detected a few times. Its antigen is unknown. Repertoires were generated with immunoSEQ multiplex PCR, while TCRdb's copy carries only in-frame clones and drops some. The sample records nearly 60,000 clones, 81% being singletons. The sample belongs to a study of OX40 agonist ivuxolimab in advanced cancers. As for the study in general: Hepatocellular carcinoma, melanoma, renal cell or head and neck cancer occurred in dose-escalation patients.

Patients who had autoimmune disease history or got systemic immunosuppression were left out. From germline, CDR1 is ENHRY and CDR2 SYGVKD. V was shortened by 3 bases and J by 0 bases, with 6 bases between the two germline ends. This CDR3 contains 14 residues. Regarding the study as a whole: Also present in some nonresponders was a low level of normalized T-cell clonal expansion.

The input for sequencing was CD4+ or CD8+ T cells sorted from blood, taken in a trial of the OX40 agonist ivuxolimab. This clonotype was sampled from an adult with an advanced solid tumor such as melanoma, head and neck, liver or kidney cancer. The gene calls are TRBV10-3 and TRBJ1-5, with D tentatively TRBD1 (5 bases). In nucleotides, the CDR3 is TGTGCCATCAGTGAAGACAGTAGCAATCAGCCCCAGCATTTT. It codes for CAISEDSSNQPQHF.